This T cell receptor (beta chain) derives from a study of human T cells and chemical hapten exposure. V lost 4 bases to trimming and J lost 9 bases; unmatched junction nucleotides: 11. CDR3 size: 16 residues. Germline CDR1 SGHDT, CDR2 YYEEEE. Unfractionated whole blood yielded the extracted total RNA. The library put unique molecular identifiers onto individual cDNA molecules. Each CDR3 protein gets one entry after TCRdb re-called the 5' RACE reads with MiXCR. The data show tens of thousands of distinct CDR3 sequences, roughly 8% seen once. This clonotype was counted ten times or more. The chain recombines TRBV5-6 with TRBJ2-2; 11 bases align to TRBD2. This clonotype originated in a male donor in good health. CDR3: CASSQLAGVTDRELFF. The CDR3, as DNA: TGTGCCAGCAGCCAACTAGCGGGAGTTACCGACCGGGAGCTGTTTTTT.